The sequence of this TCR beta chain was determined in a study of blood T cell repertoires in COVID-19. Trimming removed 4 bases from V and 7 bases from J, with 20 bases in between. There are 16 residues in the CDR3. Germline-derived CDR1 and CDR2 are SGDLS and YYNGEE. Generated by immunoSEQ multiplex PCR, the TCRdb table keeps only in-frame clones and is missing some. The sample contains fewer than 200,000 clones, about 83% of which appear only once. The sequenced material came from PBMCs or T cells enriched from blood (not recorded which). The rearrangement joins TRBV9 to TRBJ2-2, with D possibly matching TRBD2 (7 bases). The TCR comes from a woman in her thirties who had been exposed to COVID-19. CDR3 region: CASSPGAGALYGELFF. CDR3 nucleotide sequence: TGTGCCAGCAGCCCAGGGGCGGGGGCCTTATACGGGGAGCTGTTTTTT.